This T cell receptor beta chain was sequenced in a study of blood T cells in healthy people across ages. Sample-barcoded 5' priming and a J-beta primer mix drove a second PCR of roughly 7 to 11 cycles. With 12 random nucleotides, a template-switch adaptor tagged each individual cDNA molecule. Per sample, CDR3-containing paired-end reads numbered at least 2.5 million. MiXCR, applied by TCRdb to the 5' RACE reads, yields one record per CDR3 protein. This table has approximately 350,000 distinct CDR3 sequences, 50% to 60% appearing once. Study-level findings and limits: Estimated diversity across one million T cells was deemed an underestimate. Among long-lived donors, naive CD4+ cells were more numerous and diversity higher than in aged donors.

A note on this clonotype: Its specificity is not known. A much larger clone lies a single base off, so this may be a read error.

The sequenced material came from blood. The sequence derives from a man between 60 and 75 years old in good health.

The CDR3 nucleotides read TGTGCCAGCAGAAAACGACAGGGGACTGATGAAAAACTGTTTTTT. Amino acid sequence: CASRKRQGTDEKLFF. The chain recombines TRBV6-2 or TRBV6-3 with TRBJ1-4; 8 bases are shared with TRBD1. CDR1 is MNHEY and CDR2 is SVGEGT in the germline V gene. CDR3 length: 15 residues. Unmatched junction bases numbered 9, after V lost 6 bases and J lost 6 bases.